This T cell receptor (beta chain) emerged from a study of T cell repertoires and Cas9 in healthy adults. About the research overall: SpCas9-reactive CD4 and CD8 T cells were characterized for potency, cytotoxicity and lineage.

The protocol was immunoSEQ multiplex PCR, while the TCRdb copy is restricted to in-frame clones and leaves out a portion. The repertoire holds around 15,000 clones, with approximately 91% as singletons. Study-level results: In vitro, SpCas9-reactive Tregs were reported to curb effector T cell proliferation and function.

With respect to this clone: Its antigen is as yet unknown.

Trimming took off 5 bases at V and 4 bases at J, with 6 bases between the two ends. CDR3 length equals 13 residues. From germline, CDR1 is SEHNR and CDR2 FQNEAQ (reference sequence). The specimen was Tregs (CD4+, CD25+, CD127-, CD137-, CD154-) from PBMCs; culture status not recorded. This chain links TRBV7-9 with TRBJ2-6; D unresolved. This TCR was sampled from a human donor in good health. The DNA for the CDR3 is TGTGCCAGCAGCCCCCTAGGGGCCAACGTCCTGACTTTC. The encoded protein is CASSPLGANVLTF. Filled out from reference TRBV7-9 and TRBJ2-6, the complete variable domain reads DTGVSQNPRHKITKRGQNVTFRCDPISEHNRLYWYRQTLGQGPEFLTYFQNEAQLEKSRLLSDRFSAERPKGSFSTLEIQRTEQGDSAMYLCASSPLGANVLTFGAGSRLTVL.